The clone carrying this TCR beta chain appeared many times. The antigen remains unidentified. Diagnoses were established using clinical symptoms, serum thyroxine and TRAb, thyroid ultrasound and orbital computed tomography. TCR beta CDR3 region amplification was performed from RNA transcripts. First-round RT-PCR of the TCR CDR3 relied on the HTBI primer set. TCRdb processed the multiplex PCR reads anew with MiXCR; each CDR3 protein has one entry. Of about 480,000 distinct CDR3 sequences listed, around 14% are singletons. This entry belongs to a study of T cells in Graves' hyperthyroidism and ophthalmopathy. On the study more broadly: Blood was drawn when the patient was first diagnosed and still untreated. Study findings and constraints: Within blood appeared most thyroid clonotypes that had expanded above 0.001. Progression to ophthalmopathy was predicted a median of 6.5 months early.

Germline V gene lookup returns CDR1 GTSNPN and CDR2 SVGIG (reference sequence). The CDR3 is 14 residues long. Trimming stripped 5 bases from V and 3 bases from J, with 14 bases between. The TCR comes from a woman aged 18-29 years with Graves' hyperthyroidism. Sequencing was carried out using blood. The rearrangement joins TRBV30 to TRBJ2-1, with D perhaps TRBD2 (7 bases). The CDR3 region has the DNA TGTGCCTGGCTGGGGGGCGGGAGCTACAATGAGCAGTTCTTC. Encoded protein: CAWLGGGSYNEQFF.